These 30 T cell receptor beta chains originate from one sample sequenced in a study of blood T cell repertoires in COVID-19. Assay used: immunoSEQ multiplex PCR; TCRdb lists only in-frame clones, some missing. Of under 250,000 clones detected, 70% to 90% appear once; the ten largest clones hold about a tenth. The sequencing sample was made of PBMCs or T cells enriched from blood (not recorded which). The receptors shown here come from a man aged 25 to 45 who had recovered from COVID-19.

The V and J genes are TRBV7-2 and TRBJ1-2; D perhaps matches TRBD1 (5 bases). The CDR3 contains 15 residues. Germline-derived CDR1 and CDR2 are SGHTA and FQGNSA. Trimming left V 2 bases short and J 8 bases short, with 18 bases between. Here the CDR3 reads CASSLWLRGEQGYTF. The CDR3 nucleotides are TGTGCCAGCAGCTTATGGCTTCGGGGGGAACAGGGCTACACCTTC.

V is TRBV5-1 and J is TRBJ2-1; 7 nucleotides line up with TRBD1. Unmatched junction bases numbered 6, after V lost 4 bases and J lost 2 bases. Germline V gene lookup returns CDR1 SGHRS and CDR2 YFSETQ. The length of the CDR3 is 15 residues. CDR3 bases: TGCGCCAGCAGCGTGACTGGACAGGCCTACAATGAGCAGTTCTTC. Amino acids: CASSVTGQAYNEQFF. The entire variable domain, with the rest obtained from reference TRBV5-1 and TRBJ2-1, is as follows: KAGVTQTPRYLIKTRGQQVTLSCSPISGHRSVSWYQQTPGQGLQFLFEYFSETQRNKGNFPGRFSGRQFSNSRSEMNVSTLELGDSALYLCASSVTGQAYNEQFFGPGTRLTVL.

The CDR3 bases are TGCGCCAGCAGCTTGGCCAACCTGGGACAGGGACGGAATTCACCCCTCCACTTT. It is translated as CASSLANLGQGRNSPLHF. This chain joins TRBV5-1 and TRBJ1-6; 9 bases align to TRBD1. Trimming cost V 0 bases and J 7 bases; bases outside gene matches: 11. This CDR3 spans 18 amino acids. Germline V gene lookup returns CDR1 SGHRS and CDR2 YFSETQ.

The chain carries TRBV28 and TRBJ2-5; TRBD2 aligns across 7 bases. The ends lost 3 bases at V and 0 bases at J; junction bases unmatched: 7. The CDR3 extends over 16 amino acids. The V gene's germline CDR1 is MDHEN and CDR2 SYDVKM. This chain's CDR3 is CASSFRSGTYQETQYF. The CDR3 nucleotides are TGTGCCAGCAGTTTTAGAAGCGGGACGTACCAAGAGACCCAGTACTTC. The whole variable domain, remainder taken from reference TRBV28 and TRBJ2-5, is DVKVTQSSRYLVKRTGEKVFLECVQDMDHENMFWYRQDPGLGLRLIYFSYDVKMKEKGDIPEGYSVSREKKERFSLILESASTNQTSMYLCASSFRSGTYQETQYFGPGTRLLVL.

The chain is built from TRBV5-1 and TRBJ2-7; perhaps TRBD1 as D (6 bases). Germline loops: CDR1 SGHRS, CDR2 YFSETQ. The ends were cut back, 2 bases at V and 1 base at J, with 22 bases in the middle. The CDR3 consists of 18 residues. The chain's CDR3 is CASSFKSYRDTFSYEQYF. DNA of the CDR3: TGCGCCAGCAGCTTCAAATCATACCGGGACACATTTTCCTACGAGCAGTACTTC.

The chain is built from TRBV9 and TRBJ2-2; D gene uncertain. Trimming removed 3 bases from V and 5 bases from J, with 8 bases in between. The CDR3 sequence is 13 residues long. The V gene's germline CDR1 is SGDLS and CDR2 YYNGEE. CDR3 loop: CASSAPLTGELFF. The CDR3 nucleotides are TGTGCCAGCAGCGCGCCGCTAACCGGGGAGCTGTTTTTT.

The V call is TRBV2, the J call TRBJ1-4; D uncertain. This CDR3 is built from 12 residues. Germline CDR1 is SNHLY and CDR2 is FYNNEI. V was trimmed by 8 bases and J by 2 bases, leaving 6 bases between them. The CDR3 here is CASRWTNEKLFF. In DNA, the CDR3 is TGTGCCAGCCGGTGGACTAATGAAAAACTGTTTTTT. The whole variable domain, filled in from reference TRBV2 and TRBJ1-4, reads EPEVTQTPSHQVTQMGQEVILRCVPISNHLYFYWYRQILGQKVEFLVSFYNNEISEKSEIFDDQFSVERPDGSNFTLKIRSTKLEDSAMYFCASRWTNEKLFFGSGTQLSVL.

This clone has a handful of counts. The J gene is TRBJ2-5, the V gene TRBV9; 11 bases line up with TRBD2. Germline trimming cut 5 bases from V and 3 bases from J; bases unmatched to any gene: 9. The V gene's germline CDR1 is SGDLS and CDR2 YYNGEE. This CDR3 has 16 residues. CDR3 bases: TGTGCCAGCAGGCCAGGGGCTAGCGGGGGGAAAGAGACCCAGTACTTC. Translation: CASRPGASGGKETQYF. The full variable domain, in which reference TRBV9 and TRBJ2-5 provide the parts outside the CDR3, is DSGVTQTPKHLITATGQRVTLRCSPRSGDLSVYWYQQSLDQGLQFLIQYYNGEERAKGNILERFSAQQFPDLHSELNLSSLELGDSALYFCASRPGASGGKETQYFGPGTRLLVL.

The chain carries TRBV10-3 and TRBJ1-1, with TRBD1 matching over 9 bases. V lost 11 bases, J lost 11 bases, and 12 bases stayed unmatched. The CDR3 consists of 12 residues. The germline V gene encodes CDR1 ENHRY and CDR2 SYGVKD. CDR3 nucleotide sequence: TGTGCCGGAAGGGGACAGGGCGATAGGGCTTTCTTT. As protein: CAGRGQGDRAFF.

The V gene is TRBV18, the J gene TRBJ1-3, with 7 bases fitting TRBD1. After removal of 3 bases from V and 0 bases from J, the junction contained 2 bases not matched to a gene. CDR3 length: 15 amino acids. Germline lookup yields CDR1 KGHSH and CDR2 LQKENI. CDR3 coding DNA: TGTGCCAGCTCACCGACAGGGACCTCTGGAAACACCATATATTTT. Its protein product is CASSPTGTSGNTIYF.

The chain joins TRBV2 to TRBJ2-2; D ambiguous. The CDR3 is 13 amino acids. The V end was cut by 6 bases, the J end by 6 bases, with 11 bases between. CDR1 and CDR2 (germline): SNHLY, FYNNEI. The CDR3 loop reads CASRAEVAGELFF. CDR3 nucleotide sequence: TGTGCCAGCAGAGCAGAGGTGGCCGGGGAGCTGTTTTTT. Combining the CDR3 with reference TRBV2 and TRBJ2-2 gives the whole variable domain EPEVTQTPSHQVTQMGQEVILRCVPISNHLYFYWYRQILGQKVEFLVSFYNNEISEKSEIFDDQFSVERPDGSNFTLKIRSTKLEDSAMYFCASRAEVAGELFFGEGSRLTVL.

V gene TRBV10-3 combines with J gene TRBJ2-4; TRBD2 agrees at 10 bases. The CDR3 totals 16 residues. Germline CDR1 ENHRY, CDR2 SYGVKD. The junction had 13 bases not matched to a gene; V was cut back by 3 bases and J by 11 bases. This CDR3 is CAISDPSERGGTFQYF. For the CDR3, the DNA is TGTGCCATCAGTGACCCCTCGGAGCGGGGGGGTACCTTTCAGTACTTC.

DNA for the CDR3: TGTGCCACCAGTGAGTTCGTTGCGGGAGTGAGGGATACGCAGTATTTT. Amino acids: CATSEFVAGVRDTQYF. V gene TRBV24-1 combines with J gene TRBJ2-3, with 7 bases aligning to TRBD2. This CDR3 comprises 16 residues. In germline, CDR1 is KGHDR, CDR2 SFDVKD. Losses at the gene ends were 4 bases for V and 6 bases for J; bases not matched to a gene: 12.

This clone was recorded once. The CDR3 reads CASSPGQGARTGNTIYF. The CDR3 nucleotides read TGTGCCAGCAGCCCAGGACAGGGGGCGCGTACGGGAAACACCATATATTTT. The genes are TRBV7-9 and TRBJ1-3, with 11 bases that match TRBD1. Germline-derived CDR1 and CDR2 are SEHNR and FQNEAQ (reference sequence). The CDR3 consists of 17 residues. The V segment lost 5 bases and the J segment 4 bases; nucleotides outside the gene matches: 10. The full variable domain, its missing parts supplied by reference TRBV7-9 and TRBJ1-3, is DTGVSQNPRHKITKRGQNVTFRCDPISEHNRLYWYRQTLGQGPEFLTYFQNEAQLEKSRLLSDRFSAERPKGSFSTLEIQRTEQGDSAMYLCASSPGQGARTGNTIYFGEGSWLTVV.

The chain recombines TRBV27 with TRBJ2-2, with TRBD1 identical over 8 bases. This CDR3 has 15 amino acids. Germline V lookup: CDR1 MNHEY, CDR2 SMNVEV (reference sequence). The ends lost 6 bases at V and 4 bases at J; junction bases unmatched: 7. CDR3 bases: TGTGCCAGCAGCTATAGACAGGGGCCCACCGGGGAGCTGTTTTTT. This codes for CASSYRQGPTGELFF.

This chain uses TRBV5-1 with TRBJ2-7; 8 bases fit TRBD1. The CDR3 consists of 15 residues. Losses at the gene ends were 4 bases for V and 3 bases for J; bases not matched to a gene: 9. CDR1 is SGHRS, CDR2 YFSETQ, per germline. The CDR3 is CASSPRTGPGYEQYF. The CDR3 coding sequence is TGCGCCAGCAGCCCGAGGACAGGGCCTGGCTACGAGCAGTACTTC.

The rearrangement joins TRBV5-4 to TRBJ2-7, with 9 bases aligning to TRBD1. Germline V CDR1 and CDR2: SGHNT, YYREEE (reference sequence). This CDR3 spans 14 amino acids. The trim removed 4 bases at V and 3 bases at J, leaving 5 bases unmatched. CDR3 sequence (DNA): TGTGCCAGCAGCCCGGGACAGGGTGGCTACGAGCAGTACTTC. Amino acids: CASSPGQGGYEQYF.

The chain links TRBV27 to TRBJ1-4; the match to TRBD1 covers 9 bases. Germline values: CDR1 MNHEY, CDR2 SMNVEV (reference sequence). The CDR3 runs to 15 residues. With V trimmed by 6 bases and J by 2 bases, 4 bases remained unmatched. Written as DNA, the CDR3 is TGTGCCAGCAGGGACAGGGGATCTACTAATGAAAAACTGTTTTTT. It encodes CASRDRGSTNEKLFF.

CDR3 nucleotide sequence: TGTGCCAGCAGCCAAGATAAGCGGGGGATATCCTACGAGCAGTACTTC. It yields the protein CASSQDKRGISYEQYF. The rearrangement joins TRBV3-1 (or the pseudogene TRBV3-2) to TRBJ2-7; 8 bases are a match to TRBD2. Looked up from germline, CDR1 is LGHDT and CDR2 is YNNKEL (reference sequence). The trim removed 0 bases at V and 1 base at J, leaving 5 bases unmatched. CDR3 size: 16 residues.

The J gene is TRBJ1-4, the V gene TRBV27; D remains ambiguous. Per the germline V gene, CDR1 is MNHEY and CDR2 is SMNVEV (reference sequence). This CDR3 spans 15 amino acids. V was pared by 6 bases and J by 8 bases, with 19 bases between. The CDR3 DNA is TGTGCCAGCAGCCAGACTCCCCGTATAATCGAAAAACTGTTTTTT. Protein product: CASSQTPRIIEKLFF.

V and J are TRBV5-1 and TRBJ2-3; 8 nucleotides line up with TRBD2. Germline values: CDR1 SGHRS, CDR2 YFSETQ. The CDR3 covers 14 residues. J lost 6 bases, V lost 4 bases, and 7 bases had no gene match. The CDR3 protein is CASSPGTSGDTQYF. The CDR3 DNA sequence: TGCGCCAGCAGCCCTGGGACTAGTGGTGATACGCAGTATTTT.

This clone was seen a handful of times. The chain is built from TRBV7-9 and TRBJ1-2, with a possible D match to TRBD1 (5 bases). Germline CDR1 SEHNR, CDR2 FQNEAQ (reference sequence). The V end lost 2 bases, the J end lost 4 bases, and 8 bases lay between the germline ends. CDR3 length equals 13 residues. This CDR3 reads CASSLRGGYGYTF. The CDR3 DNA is TGTGCCAGCAGCTTAAGGGGTGGCTATGGCTACACCTTC.

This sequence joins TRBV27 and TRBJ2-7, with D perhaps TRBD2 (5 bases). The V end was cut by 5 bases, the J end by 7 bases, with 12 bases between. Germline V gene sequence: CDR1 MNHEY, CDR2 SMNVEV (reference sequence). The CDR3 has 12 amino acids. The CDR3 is CASSDGVGEQYF. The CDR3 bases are TGTGCCAGCAGTGACGGGGTGGGGGAGCAGTACTTC.

CDR3 protein: CASRTGTPDTQYF. The DNA for the CDR3 is TGTGCCAGCAGGACCGGGACACCAGATACGCAGTATTTT. The chain has TRBV6-5 and TRBJ2-3; TRBD1 is a possible D gene (6 bases). The CDR3 covers 13 residues. Trimming shortened V by 6 bases and J by 4 bases, and 11 bases separated the two germline ends. Germline V lookup: CDR1 MNHEY, CDR2 SVGAGI.

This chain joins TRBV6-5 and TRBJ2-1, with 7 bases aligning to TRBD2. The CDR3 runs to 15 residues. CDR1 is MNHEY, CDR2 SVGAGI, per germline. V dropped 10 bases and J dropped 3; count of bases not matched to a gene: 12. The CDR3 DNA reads TGTGCCACCCGGCGAGGGGAGGGCGGCTACAATGAGCAGTTCTTC. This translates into CATRRGEGGYNEQFF.

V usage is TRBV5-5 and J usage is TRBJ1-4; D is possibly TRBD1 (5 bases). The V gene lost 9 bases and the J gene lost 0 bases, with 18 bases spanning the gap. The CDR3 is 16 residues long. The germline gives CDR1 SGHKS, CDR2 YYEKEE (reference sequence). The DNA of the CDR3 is TGTGCCACCCAAGATCTCCCCAGGGCAACTAATGAAAAACTGTTTTTT. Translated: CATQDLPRATNEKLFF. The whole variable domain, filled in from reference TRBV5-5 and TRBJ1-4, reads DAGVTQSPTHLIKTRGQQVTLRCSPISGHKSVSWYQQVLGQGPQFIFQYYEKEERGRGNFPDRFSARQFPNYSSELNVNALLLGDSALYLCATQDLPRATNEKLFFGSGTQLSVL.

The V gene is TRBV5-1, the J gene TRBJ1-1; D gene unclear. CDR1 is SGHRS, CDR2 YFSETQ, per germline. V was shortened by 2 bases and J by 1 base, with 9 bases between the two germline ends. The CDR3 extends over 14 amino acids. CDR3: CASSFYDQNTEAFF. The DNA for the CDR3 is TGCGCCAGCAGCTTCTACGATCAGAACACTGAAGCTTTCTTT.

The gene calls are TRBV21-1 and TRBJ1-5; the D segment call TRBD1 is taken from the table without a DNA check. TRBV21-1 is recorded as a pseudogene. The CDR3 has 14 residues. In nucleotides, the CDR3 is TGTGCCAGCAGCAAGCACAGCAAAGATCAGCCCCAGCATTTT. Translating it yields CASSKHSKDQPQHF.

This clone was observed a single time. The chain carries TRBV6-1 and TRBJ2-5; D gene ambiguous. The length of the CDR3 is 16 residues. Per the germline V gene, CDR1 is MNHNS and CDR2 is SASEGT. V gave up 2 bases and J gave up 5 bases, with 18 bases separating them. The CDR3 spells CASSETSREPWETQYF. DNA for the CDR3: TGTGCCAGCAGTGAAACCTCAAGAGAGCCTTGGGAGACCCAGTACTTC.

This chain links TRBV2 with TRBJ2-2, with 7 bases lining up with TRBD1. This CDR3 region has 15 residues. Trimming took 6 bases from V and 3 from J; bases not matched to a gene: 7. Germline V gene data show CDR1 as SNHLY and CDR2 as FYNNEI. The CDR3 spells CASRKDRSDTGELFF. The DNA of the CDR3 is TGTGCCAGCAGGAAGGACAGGTCAGACACCGGGGAGCTGTTTTTT.